The 15 T cell receptor beta chains given below trace back to one sample, sequenced in a study of T cells after yellow fever vaccination (dated by TCRdb to the late 2010s). Library creation used 5' RACE. The listed sequencing device is Illumina HiSeq 2500. TCRdb handled the public reads itself, with Q25 trimming in fastp and clone calling in MiXCR, and kept productive beta chains. Each CDR3 protein appears once, grouped with its most common genes and DNA. The sample table contains about 300,000 distinct CDR3 sequences; only one count was recorded for about 6.9% of them. The ten top clones hold 15% to 20% of the sample. The meaning of the sample's treatment or condition label: live attenuated yellow fever vaccine strain. Specimen: PBMCs, collected around 45 days after the first yellow fever vaccination. The receptors originated from a man aged 18 to 35 who received the YFV17D yellow fever vaccine.

This clonotype was picked up a small number of times. The V call is TRBV27, the J call TRBJ1-2; TRBD1 aligns across 9 bases. The germline gives CDR1 MNHEY, CDR2 SMNVEV (reference sequence). Unmatched junction bases numbered 8, after V lost 4 bases and J lost 5 bases. The CDR3 is made up of 15 amino acids. The CDR3: CASSSNRGRLYGYTF. In DNA, the CDR3 is TGTGCCAGCAGTTCAAACAGGGGGCGGTTATATGGCTACACCTTC.

This clonotype came up a few times. J is TRBJ2-7 and V is TRBV20-1; no reliable D call. The germline V gene encodes CDR1 DFQATT and CDR2 SNEGSKA (reference sequence). The V end was cut by 0 bases, the J end by 6 bases, with 12 bases between. CDR3 length: 13 residues. DNA of the CDR3: TGCAGTGCTAGAGATGGGCTATCCATCGAGCAGTACTTC. It translates to CSARDGLSIEQYF.

The chain uses TRBV7-8 and TRBJ1-1, with 9 positions matching TRBD1. The V gene end was trimmed by 4 bases and the J gene end by 4 bases; junction bases not matched to a gene: 7. The CDR3 has 15 amino acids. CDR1 SGHVS and CDR2 FQNEAQ come from the germline V gene. CDR3 in amino acids: CASSYQGQGGTEAFF. In DNA form, the CDR3 reads TGTGCCAGCAGCTACCAGGGACAGGGTGGCACTGAAGCTTTCTTT.

This clonotype has at least ten counts. The chain links TRBV5-1 to TRBJ2-2; 8 positions agree with TRBD2. This CDR3 is 14 amino acids long. Germline lookup yields CDR1 SGHRS and CDR2 YFSETQ. The ends lost 5 bases at V and 6 bases at J; junction bases unmatched: 6. DNA of the CDR3: TGCGCCAGCAGGCCGCGGGAGGTCGCCGGGGAGCTGTTTTTT. Translated: CASRPREVAGELFF.

In this sample, this clonotype turned up many times. This chain uses TRBV7-3 with TRBJ2-1; D could derive from TRBD1 or TRBD2 (5 bases each). Germline assignment: CDR1 SGHTA and CDR2 FQGTGA. V shed 1 base and J shed 7 bases, with 5 bases lying between them. The CDR3 consists of 12 residues. This chain's CDR3 is CASSLRGNEQFF. As DNA, the CDR3 is TGTGCCAGCAGCTTAAGGGGGAATGAGCAGTTCTTC.

The chain employs TRBV5-8 and TRBJ1-5; maybe TRBD1 (5 bases). The germline V gene has CDR1 SGHTS and CDR2 YDEGEE. The germline V and J ends were trimmed by 5 bases and 3 bases, with 15 bases remaining between them. CDR3 size: 15 residues. The DNA of the CDR3 is TGTGCCAGCAGGGGCCCTCGGGGCCACAATCAGCCCCAGCATTTT. It encodes CASRGPRGHNQPQHF. Looking up the rest from reference TRBV5-8 and TRBJ1-5 gives the full variable domain: EAGVTQSPTHLIKTRGQQATLRCSPISGHTSVYWYQQALGLGLQFLLWYDEGEERNRGNFPPRFSGRQFPNYSSELNVNALELEDSALYLCASRGPRGHNQPQHFGDGTRLSIL.

This clonotype was detected only once. In nucleotides, the CDR3 is TGTGCCAGCAGCTTCCAGGGGGCCAGTGAAAAACTGTTTTTT. As protein: CASSFQGASEKLFF. The chain links TRBV14 to TRBJ1-4; 8 positions agree with TRBD1. V trimming: 5 bases; J trimming: 7 bases; junction bases outside the gene matches: 6. This CDR3 contains 14 residues. Per the germline V gene, CDR1 is SGHDN and CDR2 is FVKESK.

This chain links TRBV5-4 with TRBJ2-7; weak D call: TRBD1 (6 bases). Trimming pared 4 bases from V and 7 bases from J, leaving 15 bases between. Germline CDR1 reads SGHNT; CDR2 reads YYREEE (reference sequence). This CDR3 spans 13 amino acids. Written as DNA, the CDR3 is TGTGCCAGCAGCCCGACCCCCACAGGGGAGCAGTACTTC. Protein: CASSPTPTGEQYF.

In this sample, this clonotype turned up a few times. This chain links TRBV12-3 or TRBV12-4 with TRBJ2-2; TRBD1 is a possible D gene (7 bases). The CDR3 length is 14 residues. Trimming shortened V by 6 bases and J by 7 bases, and 15 bases separated the two germline ends. DNA of the CDR3: TGTGCCAGCAGGTTCTACAGGGGACTCGGGGAGCTGTTTTTT. It translates to CASRFYRGLGELFF.

This clonotype has a count of ten or more. The V and J genes are TRBV5-1 and TRBJ2-1; D is undetermined. V was shortened by 2 bases and J by 3 bases, with 6 bases between the two germline ends. The CDR3 length is 13 residues. Looked up from germline, CDR1 is SGHRS and CDR2 is YFSETQ. The CDR3 protein is CASSLEVYNEQFF. Here the CDR3 DNA reads TGCGCCAGCAGCTTAGAGGTCTACAATGAGCAGTTCTTC.

This clonotype was observed a handful of times. The chain is built from TRBV11-2 and TRBJ1-1; the D is unclear. The CDR3 is 14 residues long. V was trimmed by 5 bases and J by 9 bases, leaving 19 bases between them. Per the germline V gene, CDR1 is SGHAT and CDR2 is FQNNGV. The chain's CDR3 is CASSTRLETVKAFF. In DNA, the CDR3 is TGTGCCAGCAGCACACGCCTGGAGACGGTGAAAGCTTTCTTT.

The J gene is TRBJ1-4, the V gene TRBV29-1; 7 nucleotides match TRBD1. Trimming cost V 4 bases and J 8 bases; bases outside gene matches: 13. The CDR3 has 15 amino acids. Looked up from germline, CDR1 is SQVTM and CDR2 is ANQGSEA. The CDR3 coding sequence is TGCAGCGTTGGGAGTGTTCAGGGGGAGCCCGAAAAACTGTTTTTT. Encoded protein: CSVGSVQGEPEKLFF.

In this sample, this clonotype turned up a few times. The V gene is TRBV20-1, the J gene TRBJ1-6, with D uncertain. This CDR3 comprises 13 residues. V dropped 3 bases and J dropped 5 bases, with 8 bases sitting between them. Germline loops: CDR1 DFQATT, CDR2 SNEGSKA (reference sequence). The CDR3 sequence is CSASSGDNSPLHF. The CDR3 DNA is TGCAGTGCTAGTTCAGGAGATAATTCACCCCTCCACTTT.

This chain uses TRBV7-2 with TRBJ2-5, with 8 bases fitting TRBD1. Unmatched junction bases numbered 9, after V lost 1 base and J lost 5 bases. The germline V gene encodes CDR1 SGHTA and CDR2 FQGNSA. This CDR3 comprises 16 residues. CDR3 loop: CASSLVGDRYWETQYF. CDR3 bases: TGTGCCAGCAGCTTAGTTGGGGACAGGTATTGGGAGACCCAGTACTTC.

A few counts support this clonotype. The chain has TRBV18 and TRBJ2-3; no clear D gene. This CDR3 is built from 17 residues. Trimming took 4 bases from V and 0 from J, leaving 17 bases between them. In germline, CDR1 is KGHSH, CDR2 LQKENI. The CDR3 region is CASSRTASEYSTDTQYF. CDR3 DNA sequence: TGTGCCAGCTCACGAACAGCCTCAGAATATAGCACAGATACGCAGTATTTT.